The 5 T cell receptor beta chains below come from one sample, sequenced in a study of CD8+ T cells in alopecia areata. Documented treatment: oral pan-JAK inhibitor, 5-10 mg twice daily. cDNA prepared by RNA extraction and subsequent reverse transcription served as the template for sequencing. TCRdb keeps only in-frame clones here, not all; method: immunoSEQ multiplex PCR. The repertoire holds 85,000 to 110,000 clones, about nine tenths seen once, with over 8.5% in the top ten. The source material was CD8+ T cells sorted from blood, sampled between weeks 30 and 35, from a patient treated with tofacitinib. Every receptor here comes from a human donor with alopecia areata.

This chain uses TRBV27 with TRBJ2-3; D gene ambiguous. The CDR3 contains 13 residues. V gave up 5 bases and J gave up 4 bases, with 10 bases separating them. Per the germline V gene, CDR1 is MNHEY and CDR2 is SMNVEV (reference sequence). The CDR3 region is CASSAYIADTQYF. CDR3 nucleotide sequence: TGTGCCAGCAGTGCCTATATCGCAGATACGCAGTATTTT.

The chain links TRBV27 to TRBJ2-1; TRBD1 aligns across 7 bases. V was clipped by 4 bases and J by 1 base; unmatched bases: 4. In germline, CDR1 is MNHEY, CDR2 SMNVEV (reference sequence). The CDR3 covers 15 residues. For the CDR3, the DNA is TGTGCCAGCAGTTATGGGACAGCTTCCTACAATGAGCAGTTCTTC. Protein product: CASSYGTASYNEQFF.

The rearrangement links TRBV29-1 to TRBJ1-2; D not certain. Germline CDR1 is SQVTM and CDR2 is ANQGSEA. Trimming left V 6 bases short and J 7 bases short, with 21 bases between. The CDR3 sequence is 14 residues long. The CDR3 region has the DNA TGCAGCGTAGACCCGGGCGGGGTATATTCTGGCTACACCTTC. Its translation: CSVDPGGVYSGYTF.

A single count supports this clone. The chain couples TRBV6-5 to TRBJ2-7; 12 positions agree with TRBD2. Trimming removed 6 bases from V and 3 bases from J; junction bases left unmatched: 6. This CDR3 spans 15 amino acids. Germline V CDR1 and CDR2: MNHEY, SVGAGI. CDR3: CASRELAGGLYEQYF. The CDR3 bases are TGTGCCAGCAGGGAACTAGCGGGGGGACTCTACGAGCAGTACTTC.

This chain joins TRBV7-2 and TRBJ2-3; 7 bases are a match to TRBD2. CDR3 length equals 16 residues. Losses at the gene ends were 5 bases for V and 4 bases for J; bases not matched to a gene: 12. Germline assignment: CDR1 SGHTA and CDR2 FQGNSA. CDR3 residues: CASSPQRERLADTQYF. Here the CDR3 DNA reads TGTGCCAGCAGCCCCCAGCGGGAACGACTCGCAGATACGCAGTATTTT.